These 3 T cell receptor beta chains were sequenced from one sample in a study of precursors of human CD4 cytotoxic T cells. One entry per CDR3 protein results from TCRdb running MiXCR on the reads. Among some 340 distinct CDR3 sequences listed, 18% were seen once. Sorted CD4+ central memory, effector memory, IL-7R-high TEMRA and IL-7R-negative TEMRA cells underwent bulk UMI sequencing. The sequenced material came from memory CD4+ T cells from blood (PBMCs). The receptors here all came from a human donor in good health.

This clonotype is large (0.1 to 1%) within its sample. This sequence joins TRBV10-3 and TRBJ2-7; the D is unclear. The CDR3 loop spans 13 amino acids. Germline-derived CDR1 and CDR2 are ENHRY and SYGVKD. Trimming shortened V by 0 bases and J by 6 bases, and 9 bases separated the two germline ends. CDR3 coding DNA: TGTGCCATCAGTGAGTCGCTAGGGATCGAGCAGTACTTC. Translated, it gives CAISESLGIEQYF.

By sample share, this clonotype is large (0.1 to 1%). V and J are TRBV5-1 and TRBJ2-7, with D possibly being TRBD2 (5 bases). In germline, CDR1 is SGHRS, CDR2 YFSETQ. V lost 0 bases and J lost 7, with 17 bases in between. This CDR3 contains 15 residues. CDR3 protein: CASSLDPDKRGEQYF. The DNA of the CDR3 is TGCGCCAGCAGCTTGGACCCAGATAAAAGAGGGGAGCAGTACTTC.

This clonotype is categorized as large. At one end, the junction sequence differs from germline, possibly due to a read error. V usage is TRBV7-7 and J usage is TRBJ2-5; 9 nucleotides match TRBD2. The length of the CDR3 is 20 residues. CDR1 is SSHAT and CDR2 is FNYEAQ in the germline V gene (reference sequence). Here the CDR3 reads CASSLFSQGQSGRKPETQYF. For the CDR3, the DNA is TGTGCTAGCAGCTTATTCAGTCAAGGTCAGAGCGGGAGGAAGCCAGAGACCCAGTACTTC.